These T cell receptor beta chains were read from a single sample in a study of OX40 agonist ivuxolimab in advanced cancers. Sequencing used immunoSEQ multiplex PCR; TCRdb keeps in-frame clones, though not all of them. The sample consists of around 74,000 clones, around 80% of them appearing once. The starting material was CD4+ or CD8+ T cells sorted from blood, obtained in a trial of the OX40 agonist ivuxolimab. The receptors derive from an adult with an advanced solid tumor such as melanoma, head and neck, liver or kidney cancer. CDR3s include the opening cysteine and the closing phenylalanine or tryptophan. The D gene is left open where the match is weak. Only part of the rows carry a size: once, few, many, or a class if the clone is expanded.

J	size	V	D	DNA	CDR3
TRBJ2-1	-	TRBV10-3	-	TGTGCCATCAGGGGGAACCGAGAAAGTCAGTTCTTC	CAIRGNRESQFF
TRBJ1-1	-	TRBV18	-	TGTGCCAGCCAAATGGGGGAGAACACTGAAGCTTTCTTT	CASQMGENTEAFF
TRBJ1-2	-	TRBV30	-	TGTGCCTGGAGTTCCAGGAACTATGGCTACACCTTC	CAWSSRNYGYTF
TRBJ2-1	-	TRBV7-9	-	TGTGCCAGCAGCTTGAGGGGAGGTACGTGGGTGTTCAATGAGCAGTTCTTC	CASSLRGGTWVFNEQFF
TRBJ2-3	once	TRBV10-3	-	TGTGCCATCAGTGACACAGATACGCAGTATTTT	CAISDTDTQYF
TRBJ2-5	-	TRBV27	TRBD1	TGTGCCAGCAGTTTAAGGGGCGCGGGACAGGGCCAAGAGACCCAGTACTTC	CASSLRGAGQGQETQYF
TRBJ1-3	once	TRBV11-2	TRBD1	TGTGCCAGCAGCCGTCGGGTGACAGGGGGCCCTGGAAACACCATATATTTT	CASSRRVTGGPGNTIYF
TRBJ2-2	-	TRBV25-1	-	TGTGCCAGCAGTGACCCTATCAACACCGGGGAGCTGTTTTTT	CASSDPINTGELFF
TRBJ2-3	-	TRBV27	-	TGTGCCAGCAGTCCCTCGGGGACAGATACGCAGTATTTT	CASSPSGTDTQYF
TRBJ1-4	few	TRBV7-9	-	TGTGCCAGCAGCCCAAACAGGTTCGGCAGTGAAAAACTGTTTTTT	CASSPNRFGSEKLFF
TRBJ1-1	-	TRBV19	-	TGTGCCAGTAGTACGGACGGTAAGGGAGCTTTCTTT	CASSTDGKGAFF
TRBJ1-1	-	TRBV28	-	TGTGCCAGCAGTTTATCGTACACTGAAGCTTTCTTT	CASSLSYTEAFF
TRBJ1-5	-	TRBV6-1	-	TGTGCCAGCAGGGGAGGGGGGTTGAATCAGCCCCAGCATTTT	CASRGGGLNQPQHF
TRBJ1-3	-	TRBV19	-	TGTGCCAGTAGTATACCCAACCGACTCGCGAAAGGAAACACCATATATTTT	CASSIPNRLAKGNTIYF
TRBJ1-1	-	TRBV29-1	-	TGCAGCGCCGACTTAGCTTTCTTT	CSADLAFF
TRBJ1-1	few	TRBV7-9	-	TGTGCCAGCAGAGTCTTAGGGGTAACTGAAGCTTTCTTT	CASRVLGVTEAFF
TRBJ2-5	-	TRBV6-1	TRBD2	TGTGCCAGCAGGGAGTGGGGACTAGCGGAAGAGACCCAGTACTTC	CASREWGLAEETQYF
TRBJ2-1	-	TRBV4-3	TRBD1	TGCGCCAGCAGCCATGAGGGGACAGTCTCGTGGGATGAGCAGTTCTTC	CASSHEGTVSWDEQFF
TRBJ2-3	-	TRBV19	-	TGTGCCAGTAGTATGGGGTTCCGGAGCACAGATACGCAGTATTTT	CASSMGFRSTDTQYF
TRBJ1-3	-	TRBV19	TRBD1	TGTGCCAGTAGGGACAGGGGTAACTCTGGAAACACCATATATTTT	CASRDRGNSGNTIYF
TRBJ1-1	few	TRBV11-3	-	TGTGCCAGCAGCTTAGTGCGGGACACTGAAGCTTTCTTT	CASSLVRDTEAFF
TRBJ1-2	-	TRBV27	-	TGTGCCAGCAGCCACGGTTCTAACTATGGCTACACCTTC	CASSHGSNYGYTF
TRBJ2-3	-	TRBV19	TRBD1	TGTGCCAGTAGTTTCCTTTCCGGGACAGGGGGGTCGGATACGCAGTATTTT	CASSFLSGTGGSDTQYF
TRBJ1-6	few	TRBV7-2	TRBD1	TGTGCCAGCAGCCGCGATGAACAGGGGTGGGGTAGGAATTCACCCCTCCACTTT	CASSRDEQGWGRNSPLHF
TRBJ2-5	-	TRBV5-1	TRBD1	TGCGCCAGCCGCCAGGGGACAGGGGTCCAAGAGACCCAGTACTTC	CASRQGTGVQETQYF
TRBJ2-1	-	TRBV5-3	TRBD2	TGTGCCAGAAGCTCGCTAGCGGGTGGGGGTAATGAGCAGTTCTTC	CARSSLAGGGNEQFF
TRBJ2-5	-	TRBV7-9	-	TGTGCCAGCAACTTAGGGGACCACCAAGAGACCCAGTACTTC	CASNLGDHQETQYF
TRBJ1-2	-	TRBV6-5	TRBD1	TGTGCCAGCAGTTCGGGACAGAATCACTATGGCTACACCTTC	CASSSGQNHYGYTF
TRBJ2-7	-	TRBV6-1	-	TGTGCCAGCAGTGAAGCGCCCGCCGCAGGGTACGAGCAGTACTTC	CASSEAPAAGYEQYF
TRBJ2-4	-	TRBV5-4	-	TGTGCCAGCAGCTCTCACCTGGGGGACATTCAGTACTTC	CASSSHLGDIQYF
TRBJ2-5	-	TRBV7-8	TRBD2	TGTGCCAGCAGCTATACTAGCGGGAGTCAAGAGACCCAGTACTTC	CASSYTSGSQETQYF
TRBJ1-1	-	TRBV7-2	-	TGTGCCAGCAGCCCCACCGGGTCAACGAACACTGAAGCTTTCTTT	CASSPTGSTNTEAFF
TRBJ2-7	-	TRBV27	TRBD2	TGTGCCAGCTCCGGGCGGGAGGGTGACGAGCAGTACTTC	CASSGREGDEQYF
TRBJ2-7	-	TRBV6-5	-	TGTGCCAGCAGTTACTCAGGGGGTACCTACGAGCAGTACTTC	CASSYSGGTYEQYF
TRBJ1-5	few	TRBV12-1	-	TGTGCCAGCAGCTTTCTTTCTTTCGGACAGCTGTATAGCAATCAGCCCCAGCATTTT	CASSFLSFGQLYSNQPQHF
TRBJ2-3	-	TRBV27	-	TGTGCCAGCAGTTTAGCGGGGGCCAACACAGATACGCAGTATTTT	CASSLAGANTDTQYF
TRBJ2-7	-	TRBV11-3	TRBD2	TGTGCCAGCAGTCGCGGGGGGGCTTACGAGCAGTACTTC	CASSRGGAYEQYF
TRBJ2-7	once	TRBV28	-	TGTGCCAGCAGTTTCTCCATGATTAGTTTGTCCTACGAGCAGTACTTC	CASSFSMISLSYEQYF
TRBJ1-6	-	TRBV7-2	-	TGTGCCAGCAGCTCCGCCGGGACCCAGCCAAATTCACCCCTCCACTTT	CASSSAGTQPNSPLHF
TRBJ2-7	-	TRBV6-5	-	TGTGCCAGCAGTTCCCGAGGGGCACTATCCGAGCAGTACTTC	CASSSRGALSEQYF
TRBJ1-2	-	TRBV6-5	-	TGTGCCAGCAGTGAAAGAGGGATTTATGGCTACACCTTC	CASSERGIYGYTF
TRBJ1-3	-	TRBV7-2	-	TGTGCCAGCAGCCCGACAAACTCTGGAAACACCATATATTTT	CASSPTNSGNTIYF
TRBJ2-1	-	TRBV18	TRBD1	TGTGCCAGCTCACCATTACAGGGGGCAAGTGAGCAGTTCTTC	CASSPLQGASEQFF